Each of the 9 T cell receptor beta chains below was sequenced from the same sample in a study of blood T cell repertoires in COVID-19. The method was immunoSEQ multiplex PCR; TCRdb's version includes in-frame clones alone and lacks a portion of them. The sample shows roughly 100,000 clones, roughly 88% of them seen only once. The specimen sequenced was peripheral blood. All receptors derive from a human donor in a cohort sampled during active COVID-19.

This chain joins TRBV19 and TRBJ2-3; D unclear. Germline CDR1 and CDR2: LNHDA and SQIVND (reference sequence). V dropped 7 bases and J dropped 0 bases, with 14 bases sitting between them. This CDR3 spans 15 amino acids. CDR3 DNA sequence: TGTGCCAGTACCCTAAGCGTATCTAGCACAGATACGCAGTATTTT. Protein product: CASTLSVSSTDTQYF.

The gene calls are TRBV4-3 and TRBJ2-7; 7 nucleotides line up with TRBD2. The length of the CDR3 is 17 residues. Germline trimming cut 0 bases from V and 3 bases from J; bases unmatched to any gene: 11. CDR1 LGHNA and CDR2 YSLEER come from the germline V gene. This CDR3 reads CASSQDFGGGPGYEQYF. The DNA of the CDR3 is TGCGCCAGCAGCCAAGATTTTGGGGGAGGGCCCGGCTACGAGCAGTACTTC.

J is TRBJ2-5 and V is TRBV7-8, with TRBD2 matching 7 bases. The CDR3 extends over 15 amino acids. Per the germline V gene, CDR1 is SGHVS and CDR2 is FQNEAQ. Trimming removed 5 bases from V and 3 bases from J; junction bases left unmatched: 9. The CDR3 spells CASSSGTAVEETQYF. In nucleotides, the CDR3 is TGTGCCAGCAGCAGCGGGACGGCTGTGGAAGAGACCCAGTACTTC.

V and J are TRBV5-1 and TRBJ1-1; no clear D gene. The V gene lost 3 bases and the J gene lost 1 base, with 10 bases spanning the gap. Germline-derived CDR1 and CDR2 are SGHRS and YFSETQ. The CDR3 has 14 residues. The CDR3 sequence: CASSSQTSNTEAFF. CDR3 sequence (DNA): TGCGCCAGCAGCTCACAGACCTCGAACACTGAAGCTTTCTTT.

This chain connects TRBV18 to TRBJ2-7; 10 bases map to TRBD1. CDR3 length: 15 amino acids. The V segment lost 3 bases and the J segment 6 bases; nucleotides outside the gene matches: 8. Germline CDR1 KGHSH, CDR2 LQKENI. In nucleotides, the CDR3 is TGTGCCAGCTCACCCTGGGACAGGGGCCCTATCGAGCAGTACTTC. The encoded protein is CASSPWDRGPIEQYF.

V gene TRBV7-3 combines with J gene TRBJ2-5; D uncertain. The CDR3 length is 11 residues. V lost 8 bases and J lost 4, with 8 bases in between. In germline, CDR1 is SGHTA, CDR2 FQGTGA. CDR3 nucleotides: TGTGCCAGCGGCCGAGGAGAGACCCAGTACTTC. Amino acids: CASGRGETQYF. Complete variable domain (other parts from reference TRBV7-3 and TRBJ2-5): GAGVSQTPSNKVTEKGKYVELRCDPISGHTALYWYRQSLGQGPEFLIYFQGTGAADDSGLPNDRFFAVRPEGSVSTLKIQRTERGDSAVYLCASGRGETQYFGPGTRLLVL.

This sequence joins TRBV5-6 and TRBJ2-1; weak D call: TRBD1 (6 bases). The V and J ends lost 3 bases and 15 bases respectively, with 13 bases between them. CDR3 length: 11 residues. Germline lookup yields CDR1 SGHDT and CDR2 YYEEEE. The CDR3 DNA reads as TGTGCCAGCAGCTCCGGCCCCAGGGGGTTCTTC. Protein: CASSSGPRGFF.

The chain couples TRBV5-1 to TRBJ2-7; 7 positions agree with TRBD2. The CDR3 is 15 residues long. Germline values: CDR1 SGHRS, CDR2 YFSETQ. Trimming removed 5 bases from V and 2 bases from J; junction bases left unmatched: 10. Here the CDR3 reads CASSPAGTPTYEQYF. CDR3 sequence (DNA): TGCGCCAGCAGTCCAGCGGGAACGCCCACCTACGAGCAGTACTTC.

V is TRBV7-2 and J is TRBJ1-1; the D gene is possibly TRBD1 (6 bases). From germline, CDR1 is SGHTA and CDR2 FQGNSA. The CDR3 runs to 14 residues. Between the trimmed V and J ends, which lost 2 bases and 3 bases, there was a span of 10 bases. CDR3 sequence reads: CASSLSGADTEAFF. The CDR3 bases are TGTGCCAGCAGCTTATCAGGGGCTGACACTGAAGCTTTCTTT.